The clone carrying this TCR beta chain showed up many times. Its specificity is not known. This sample stems from a study of T cells in Graves' hyperthyroidism and ophthalmopathy. Overall study results and limits: Most expanded thyroid clonotypes above 0.001 also appeared in blood.

The study excluded patients with uncontrolled infection, other autoimmune disease, pregnancy or lactation. Fresh peripheral blood, approximately 9.7 ml, was the source of the PBMCs. There were TCR beta CDR3 regions amplified from RNA transcripts. In the first-round RT-PCR of the TCR CDR3, the HTBI primer set was used. TCRdb re-analysed the multiplex PCR reads in MiXCR, keeping a single row per CDR3 protein. The profile shows 550,000 to 600,000 distinct CDR3 sequences, around 17% of them singletons. The CDR3 sequence is 17 residues long. V was shortened by 0 bases and J by 3 bases, with 17 bases between the two germline ends. Germline assignment: CDR1 SGHNT and CDR2 YENEEA.

This chain links TRBV11-3 with TRBJ2-5; the D gene is possibly TRBD2 (5 bases). The receptor's source is a woman aged 18-29 years with Graves' hyperthyroidism. Input material: blood. CDR3 in amino acids: CASSLDLRRGLKETQYF. The CDR3 nucleotides are TGTGCCAGCAGCTTAGATCTCAGGCGCGGACTCAAAGAGACCCAGTACTTC. Complete variable domain (other parts from reference TRBV11-3 and TRBJ2-5): EAGVVQSPRYKIIEKKQPVAFWCNPISGHNTLYWYLQNLGQGPELLIRYENEEAVDDSQLPKDRFSAERLKGVDSTLKIQPAELGDSAVYLCASSLDLRRGLKETQYFGPGTRLLVL.